This TCR beta chain is from a study of blood T cell repertoires in COVID-19. Study-level information: COVID-19 samples from acute and convalescent phases originated in the United States, Italy and Spain. Nucleic acid was either cDNA or gDNA, and it came from T cells, B-cell-depleted T cells, or PBMCs.

Assay: immunoSEQ multiplex PCR; the TCRdb copy retains only in-frame clones and omits some. This sample carries around 240,000 clones, just under 85% of them seen once, and the ten largest clones take under 2%. The CDR3 extends over 17 amino acids. Germline-derived CDR1 and CDR2 are MDHEN and SYDVKM. V shed 5 bases, J shed 5 bases, and the junction held 14 bases outside the gene matches. This clone was detected only a few times. This sequence originates from a woman at least 80 years old with acute or convalescent COVID-19. Sequenced input: peripheral blood. This chain uses TRBV28 with TRBJ2-3, with 9 positions matching TRBD2. CDR3 residues: CASSGWGLAGFGDTQYF. The CDR3 coding sequence is TGTGCCAGCAGTGGTTGGGGCCTAGCGGGATTTGGAGATACGCAGTATTTT. Using reference TRBV28 and TRBJ2-3 for the parts outside the CDR3, the full variable domain is DVKVTQSSRYLVKRTGEKVFLECVQDMDHENMFWYRQDPGLGLRLIYFSYDVKMKEKGDIPEGYSVSREKKERFSLILESASTNQTSMYLCASSGWGLAGFGDTQYFGPGTRLTVL.